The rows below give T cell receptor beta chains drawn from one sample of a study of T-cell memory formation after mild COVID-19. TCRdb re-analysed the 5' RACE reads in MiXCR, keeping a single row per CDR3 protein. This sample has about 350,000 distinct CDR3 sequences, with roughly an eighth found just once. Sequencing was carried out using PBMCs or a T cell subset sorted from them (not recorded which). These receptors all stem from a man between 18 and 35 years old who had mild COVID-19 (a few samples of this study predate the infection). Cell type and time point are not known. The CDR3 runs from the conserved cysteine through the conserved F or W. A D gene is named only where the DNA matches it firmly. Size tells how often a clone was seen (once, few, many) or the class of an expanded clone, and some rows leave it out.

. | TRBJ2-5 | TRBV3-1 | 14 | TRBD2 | TGTGCCAGCAGACTGCGGGGGGCCCAAGAGACCCAGTACTTC | CASRLRGAQETQYF
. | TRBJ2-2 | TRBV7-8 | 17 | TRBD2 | TGTGCCAGCAGCTTTGCGGGGGGTCGTTCGAACACCGGGGAGCTGTTTTTT | CASSFAGGRSNTGELFF
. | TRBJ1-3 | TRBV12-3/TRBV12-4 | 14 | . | TGTGCCACCGAACTGGCAGGGTTGAGAAACACCATATATTTT | CATELAGLRNTIYF
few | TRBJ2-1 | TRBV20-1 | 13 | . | TGCAGTGGATTTGAGGGCACTTCCCTTGAGCAGTTCTTC | CSGFEGTSLEQFF
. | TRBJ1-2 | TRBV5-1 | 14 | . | TGCGCCAGCAGCTTGGTCCAGGGTACTCATGGCTACACCTTC | CASSLVQGTHGYTF
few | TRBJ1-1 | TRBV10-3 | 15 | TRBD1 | TGTGCCATCAGTGAGCCGGGACAGGGCAAAACTGAAGCTTTCTTT | CAISEPGQGKTEAFF
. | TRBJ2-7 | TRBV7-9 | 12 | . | TGTGCCAGCAGCCCAATTGTGGACGAGCAGTACTTC | CASSPIVDEQYF
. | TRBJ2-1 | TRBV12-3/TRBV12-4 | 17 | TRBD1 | TGTGCCAGCAGTTTACTTGTAGGGCAGGGGGTGTACAATGAGCAGTTCTTC | CASSLLVGQGVYNEQFF
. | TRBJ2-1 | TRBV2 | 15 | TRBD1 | TGTGCCAGCAGAAAAGGACAGGGGGCGTACAATGAGCAGTTCTTC | CASRKGQGAYNEQFF
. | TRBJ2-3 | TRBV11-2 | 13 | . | TGTGCCAGCGAAAAGGGGACGACAGATACGCAGTATTTT | CASEKGTTDTQYF
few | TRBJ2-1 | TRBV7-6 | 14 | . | TGTGCCAGCAGCTTGCTCCAGGCCTACAATGAGCAGTTCTTC | CASSLLQAYNEQFF
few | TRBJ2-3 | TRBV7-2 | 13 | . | TGTGCCAGCAGCCAATCCGGGGTAGATACGCAGTATTTT | CASSQSGVDTQYF
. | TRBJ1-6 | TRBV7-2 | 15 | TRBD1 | TGTGCCAGCAGCGAAGGACAGGGGATGAGTTCACCCCTCCACTTT | CASSEGQGMSSPLHF
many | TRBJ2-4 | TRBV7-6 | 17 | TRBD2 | TGTGCCAGCAGCTTAGGGGCCTTGCGGGGGGTCAAAAACATTCAGTACTTC | CASSLGALRGVKNIQYF
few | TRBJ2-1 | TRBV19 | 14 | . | TGTGCCAGTAGTATCGGCAACCGATACAATGAGCAGTTCTTC | CASSIGNRYNEQFF
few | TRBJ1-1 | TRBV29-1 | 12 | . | TGCAGCGCGGGACACCCGAACACTGAAGCTTTCTTT | CSAGHPNTEAFF
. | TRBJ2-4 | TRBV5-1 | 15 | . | TGCGCCAGCAGCACACACAGCGGAGCCAAAAACATTCAGTACTTC | CASSTHSGAKNIQYF
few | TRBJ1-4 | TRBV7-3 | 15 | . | TGTGCCAGCAGCCACCCTGAGGACTTAGGGGAAAAACTGTTTTTT | CASSHPEDLGEKLFF
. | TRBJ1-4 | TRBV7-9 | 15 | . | TGTGCCAGCAACCGACCCGGGACGAATAATGAAAAACTGTTTTTT | CASNRPGTNNEKLFF
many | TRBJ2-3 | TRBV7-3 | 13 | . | TGTGCCAGCAGCCCCCCTGGCTCCGATACGCAGTATTTT | CASSPPGSDTQYF
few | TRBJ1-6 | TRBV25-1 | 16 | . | TGTGCCAGCAGCAACTCCGGAGAGGGGGGAAATTCACCCCTCCACTTT | CASSNSGEGGNSPLHF
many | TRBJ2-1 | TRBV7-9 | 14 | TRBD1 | TGTGCCAGCAGCTTTGACAGGGGCTACAATGAGCAGTTCTTC | CASSFDRGYNEQFF
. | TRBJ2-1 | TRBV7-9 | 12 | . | TGTGCCAGCAGCCCCCAGGCCGTGGGGCAGTTCTTC | CASSPQAVGQFF
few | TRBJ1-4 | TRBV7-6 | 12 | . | TGTGCCAGCAGCCAGGGTTTCGAAAAACTGTTTTTT | CASSQGFEKLFF
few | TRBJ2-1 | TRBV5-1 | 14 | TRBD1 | TGCGCCAGCAGCCCGGGACAGACGTACAATGAGCAGTTCTTC | CASSPGQTYNEQFF
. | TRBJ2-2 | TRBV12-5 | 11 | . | TGTGCTAGTGGTTTGGGTTATGAGCTGTTTTTT | CASGLGYELFF
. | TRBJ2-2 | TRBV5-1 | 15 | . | TGCGCCAGCAGTAGGTTGCAGCGGAACACCGGGGAGCTGTTTTTT | CASSRLQRNTGELFF
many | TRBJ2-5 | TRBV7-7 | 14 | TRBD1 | TGTGCCAGCAGCCTCGGGACAGGGGAAGAGACCCAGTACTTC | CASSLGTGEETQYF
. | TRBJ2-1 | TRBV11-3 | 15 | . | TGTGCCAGCAGCTTAGATCGCGACTATTACAATGAGCAGTTCTTC | CASSLDRDYYNEQFF
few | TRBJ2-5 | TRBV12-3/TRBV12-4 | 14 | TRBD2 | TGTGCCAGCAGTACGACTAGCATCCAAGAGACCCAGTACTTC | CASSTTSIQETQYF
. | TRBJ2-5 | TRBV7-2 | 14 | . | TGTGCCAGCAGCCCCCGGACTACCTCCGGGACCCAGTACTTC | CASSPRTTSGTQYF
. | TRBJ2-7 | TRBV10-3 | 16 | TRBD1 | TGTGCCATCACGAGGGGAGGGACAGGGGTTACCTACGAGCAGTACTTC | CAITRGGTGVTYEQYF
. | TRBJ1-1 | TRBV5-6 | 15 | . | TGTGCCAGCAGCTTGGAAGGGTACGGGACGCCGGCTGAAGCTTTT | CASSLEGYGTPAEAF
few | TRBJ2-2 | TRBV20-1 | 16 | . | TGCAGTGCTAGAGTGCAGGGGCGTATGGACACCGGGGAGCTGTTTTTT | CSARVQGRMDTGELFF
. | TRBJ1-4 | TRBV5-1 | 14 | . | TGCGCCAGCAGGCCCGACAGCTATAATGAAAAACTGTTTTTT | CASRPDSYNEKLFF
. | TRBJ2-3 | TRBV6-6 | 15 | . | TGTGCCAGCAGCCTTCGGGACACCCGCGTCGATACGCAGTATTTT | CASSLRDTRVDTQYF
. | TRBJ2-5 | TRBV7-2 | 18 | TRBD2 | TGTGCCAGCAGCTTAGCGCTTCTAGCGGGGGCCCCCGAAGAGACCCAGTACTTC | CASSLALLAGAPEETQYF
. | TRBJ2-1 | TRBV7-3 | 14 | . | TGTGCCAGCTCCGCAGGGGGGTCCTACAATGAGCAGTTCTTC | CASSAGGSYNEQFF
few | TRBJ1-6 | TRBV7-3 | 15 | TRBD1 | TGTGCCAGCAGCTTAAGGGGACAGGGAGAATCACCCCTCCACTTT | CASSLRGQGESPLHF
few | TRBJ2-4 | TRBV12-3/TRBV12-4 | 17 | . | TGTGCCAGCACCCCCGCATGGGCAGGGGAGGTCAAAAACATTCAGTACTTC | CASTPAWAGEVKNIQYF